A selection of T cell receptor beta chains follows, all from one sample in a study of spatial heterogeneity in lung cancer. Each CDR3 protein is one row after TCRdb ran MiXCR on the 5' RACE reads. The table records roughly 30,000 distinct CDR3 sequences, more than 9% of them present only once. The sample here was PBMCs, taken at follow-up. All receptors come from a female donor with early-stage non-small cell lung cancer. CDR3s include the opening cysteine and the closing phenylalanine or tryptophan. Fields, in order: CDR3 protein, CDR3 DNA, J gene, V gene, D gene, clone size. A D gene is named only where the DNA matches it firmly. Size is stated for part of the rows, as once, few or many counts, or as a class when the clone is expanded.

cdr3_aa: CAISELTGEQFF; cdr3_nt: TGTGCCATCAGTGAACTAACAGGGGAGCAGTTCTTC; j_call: TRBJ2-1; v_call: TRBV10-3; d_call: -; clone_size: -
cdr3_aa: CASGPRSLSTDTQYF; cdr3_nt: TGTGCCAGCGGTCCTCGGAGCCTTAGCACAGATACGCAGTATTTT; j_call: TRBJ2-3; v_call: TRBV7-2; d_call: -; clone_size: many
cdr3_aa: CASSIGAATEAFF; cdr3_nt: TGTGCCAGTAGTATTGGGGCAGCCACTGAAGCTTTCTTT; j_call: TRBJ1-1; v_call: TRBV19; d_call: -; clone_size: many
cdr3_aa: CATSRGGGEQPQHF; cdr3_nt: TGTGCCACCAGCAGAGGGGGAGGGGAGCAGCCCCAGCATTTT; j_call: TRBJ1-5; v_call: TRBV15; d_call: -; clone_size: many
cdr3_aa: CASSAGTSGGLSYEQYF; cdr3_nt: TGTGCCAGCAGTGCCGGGACTAGCGGGGGCCTCTCCTACGAGCAGTACTTC; j_call: TRBJ2-7; v_call: TRBV6-6; d_call: TRBD2; clone_size: many
cdr3_aa: CATTRGSVPQETQYF; cdr3_nt: TGTGCCACTACCAGGGGTAGCGTACCTCAAGAGACCCAGTACTTC; j_call: TRBJ2-5; v_call: TRBV24-1; d_call: -; clone_size: once
cdr3_aa: CASSSKIGELFF; cdr3_nt: TGTGCCAGCAGCTCTAAAATCGGGGAGCTGTTTTTT; j_call: TRBJ2-2; v_call: TRBV5-4; d_call: -; clone_size: few
cdr3_aa: CASTQGLEPQHF; cdr3_nt: TGTGCCAGCACACAGGGCCTTGAGCCCCAGCATTTT; j_call: TRBJ1-5; v_call: TRBV5-6; d_call: -; clone_size: many
cdr3_aa: CASSWGQFYGYTF; cdr3_nt: TGTGCCAGCAGTTGGGGACAGTTCTATGGCTACACCTTC; j_call: TRBJ1-2; v_call: TRBV28; d_call: TRBD1; clone_size: many
cdr3_aa: CATSDLARGYEQYF; cdr3_nt: TGTGCCACCAGTGATTTAGCGAGGGGCTACGAGCAGTACTTC; j_call: TRBJ2-7; v_call: TRBV24-1; d_call: -; clone_size: many
cdr3_aa: CAGRGRDTGELFF; cdr3_nt: TGTGCCGGCAGGGGGCGGGACACCGGGGAGCTGTTTTTT; j_call: TRBJ2-2; v_call: TRBV28; d_call: TRBD1; clone_size: many
cdr3_aa: CASSITGGRYNEQFF; cdr3_nt: TGTGCCAGTAGTATAACGGGGGGGCGCTACAATGAGCAGTTCTTC; j_call: TRBJ2-1; v_call: TRBV19; d_call: TRBD2; clone_size: -
cdr3_aa: CASSLLTGMAQYF; cdr3_nt: TGTGCCAGCAGTTTATTGACGGGTATGGCGCAGTATTTT; j_call: TRBJ2-3; v_call: TRBV28; d_call: -; clone_size: many
cdr3_aa: CASRTVYYGYTF; cdr3_nt: TGTGCCAGCAGGACAGTTTACTATGGCTACACCTTC; j_call: TRBJ1-2; v_call: TRBV12-3/TRBV12-4; d_call: -; clone_size: many
cdr3_aa: CASSFPAGQGYNSPLHF; cdr3_nt: TGTGCCAGCAGTTTTCCTGCTGGACAGGGTTACAATTCACCCCTCCACTTT; j_call: TRBJ1-6; v_call: TRBV28; d_call: TRBD1; clone_size: many